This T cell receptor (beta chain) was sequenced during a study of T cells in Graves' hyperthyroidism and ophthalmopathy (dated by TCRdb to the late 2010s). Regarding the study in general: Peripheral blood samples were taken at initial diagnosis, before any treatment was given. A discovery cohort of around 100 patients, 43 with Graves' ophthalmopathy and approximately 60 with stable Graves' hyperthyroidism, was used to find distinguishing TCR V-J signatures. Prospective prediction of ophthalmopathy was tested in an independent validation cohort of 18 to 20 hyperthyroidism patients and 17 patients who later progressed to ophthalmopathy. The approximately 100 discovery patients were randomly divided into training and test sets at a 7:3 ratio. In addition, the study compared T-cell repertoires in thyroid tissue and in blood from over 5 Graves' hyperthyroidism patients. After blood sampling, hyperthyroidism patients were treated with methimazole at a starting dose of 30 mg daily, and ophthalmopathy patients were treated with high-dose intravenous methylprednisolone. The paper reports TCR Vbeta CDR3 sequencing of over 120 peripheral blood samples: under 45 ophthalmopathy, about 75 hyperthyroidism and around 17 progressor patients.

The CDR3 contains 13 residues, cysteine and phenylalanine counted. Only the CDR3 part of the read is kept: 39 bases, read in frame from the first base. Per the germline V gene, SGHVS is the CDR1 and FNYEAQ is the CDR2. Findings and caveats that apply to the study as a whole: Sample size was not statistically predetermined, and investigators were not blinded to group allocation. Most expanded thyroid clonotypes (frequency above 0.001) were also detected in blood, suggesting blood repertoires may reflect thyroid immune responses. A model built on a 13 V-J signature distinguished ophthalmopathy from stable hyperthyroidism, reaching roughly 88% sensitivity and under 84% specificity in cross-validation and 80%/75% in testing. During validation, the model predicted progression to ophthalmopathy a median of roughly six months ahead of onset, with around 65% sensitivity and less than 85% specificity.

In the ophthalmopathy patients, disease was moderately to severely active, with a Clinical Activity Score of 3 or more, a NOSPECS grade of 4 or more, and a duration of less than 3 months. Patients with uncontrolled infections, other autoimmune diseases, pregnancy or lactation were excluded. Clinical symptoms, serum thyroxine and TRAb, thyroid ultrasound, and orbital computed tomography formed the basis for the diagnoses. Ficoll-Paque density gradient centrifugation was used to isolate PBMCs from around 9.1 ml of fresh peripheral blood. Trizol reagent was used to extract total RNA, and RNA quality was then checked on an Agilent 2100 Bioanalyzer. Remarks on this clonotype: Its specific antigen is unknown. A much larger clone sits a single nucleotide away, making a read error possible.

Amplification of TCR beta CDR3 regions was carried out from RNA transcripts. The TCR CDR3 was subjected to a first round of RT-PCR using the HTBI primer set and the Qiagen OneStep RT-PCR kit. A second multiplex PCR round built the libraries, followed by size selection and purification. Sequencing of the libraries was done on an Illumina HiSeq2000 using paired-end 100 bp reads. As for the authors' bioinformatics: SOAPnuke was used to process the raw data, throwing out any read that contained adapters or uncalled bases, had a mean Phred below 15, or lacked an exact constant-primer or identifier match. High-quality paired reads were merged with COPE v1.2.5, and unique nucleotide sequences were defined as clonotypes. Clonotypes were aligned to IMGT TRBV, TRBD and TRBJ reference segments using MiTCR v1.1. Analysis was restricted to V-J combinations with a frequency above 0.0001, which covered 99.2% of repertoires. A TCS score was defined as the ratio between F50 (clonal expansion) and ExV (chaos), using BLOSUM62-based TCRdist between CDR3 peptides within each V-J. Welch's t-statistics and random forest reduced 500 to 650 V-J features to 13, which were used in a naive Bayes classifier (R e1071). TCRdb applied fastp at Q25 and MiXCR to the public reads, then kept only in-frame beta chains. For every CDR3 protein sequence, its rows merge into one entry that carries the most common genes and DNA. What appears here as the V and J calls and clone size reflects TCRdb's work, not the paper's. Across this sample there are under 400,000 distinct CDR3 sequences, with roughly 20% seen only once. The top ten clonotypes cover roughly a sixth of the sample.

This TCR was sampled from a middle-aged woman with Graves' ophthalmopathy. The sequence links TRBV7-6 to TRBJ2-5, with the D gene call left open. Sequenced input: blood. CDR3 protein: CTSSFKGTETQYF. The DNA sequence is TGTACCAGCAGCTTCAAGGGAACAGAGACCCAGTACTTC. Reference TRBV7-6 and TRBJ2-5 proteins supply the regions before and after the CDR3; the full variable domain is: GAGVSQSPRYKVTKRGQDVALRCDPISGHVSLYWYRQALGQGPEFLTYFNYEAQQDKSGLPNDRFSAERPEGSISTLTIQRTEQRDSAMYRCTSSFKGTETQYFGPGTRLLVL.